This T cell receptor (beta chain) was captured in a study of T-cell memory formation after mild COVID-19. General study points: That cross-reactive memory joined was suggested by some responding clones appearing in pre-infection memory. CD8+ contracting clones occupied EMRA, while CD4+ ones occupied mainly CM and EM. A balance of CD4 and CD8 characterized clones contracting day 15 to 85, whereas later expanders leaned CD4+.

A word on this clonotype: Antigen unknown.

TCRalpha and TCRbeta libraries used 5'RACE with constant-segment primers and UMIs. MiXCR, run by TCRdb on the 5' RACE reads, gives a single entry per CDR3 protein. The sample lists about 400,000 distinct CDR3 sequences, less than 25% occurring once. Germline-derived CDR1 and CDR2 are SGHKS and YYEKEE (reference sequence). CDR3 length equals 15 residues. With 2 bases removed from V and 0 bases from J, the gap between germline ends came to 8 bases. The specimen sequenced was PBMCs or a T cell subset sorted from them (not recorded which). The chain employs TRBV5-5 and TRBJ2-2; no reliable D call. This TCR derives from an adult woman who had mild COVID-19 (a few samples of this study predate the infection). Cell type and time point are not known. CDR3 DNA sequence: TGTGCCAGCAGCTTTTTCGTGTCGAACACCGGGGAGCTGTTTTTT. It is translated as CASSFFVSNTGELFF.